These 27 T cell receptor beta chains came from one sample sequenced in a study of T cells after yellow fever vaccination. MiXCR was run by TCRdb on the 5' RACE reads, yielding one entry per CDR3 protein. The sample contains about 57,000 distinct CDR3 sequences, 6.5% to 9% of which appear only once. The sample here was CD8+ T cells sorted from PBMCs, taken 15 days after the yellow fever booster vaccination. The receptors were sampled from a man aged 30 to 39 who received the YFV17D yellow fever vaccine.

Ten or more counts support this clonotype. V is TRBV27 and J is TRBJ1-1, with D tentatively TRBD1 (5 bases). This CDR3 is built from 16 residues. V lost 1 base, J lost 4 bases, and 16 bases lay in between. In germline, CDR1 is MNHEY, CDR2 SMNVEV (reference sequence). The CDR3 DNA reads as TGTGCCAGCAGTTTATATACCGGGGGGTTGGGCACTGAAGCTTTCTTT. As protein: CASSLYTGGLGTEAFF.

The chain has TRBV7-9 and TRBJ1-1, with unresolved D. Trimming cost V 3 bases and J 0 bases, with 2 bases left between them. The CDR3 runs to 12 residues. Germline assignment: CDR1 SEHNR and CDR2 FQNEAQ (reference sequence). The CDR3: CASSFVNTEAFF. In DNA, the CDR3 is TGTGCCAGCAGCTTTGTGAACACTGAAGCTTTCTTT.

This clonotype was seen at least ten times. The chain recombines TRBV10-3 with TRBJ2-5, with TRBD2 identical over 7 bases. This CDR3 contains 16 residues. Trimming took 2 bases from V and 7 from J; bases not matched to a gene: 13. From germline, CDR1 is ENHRY and CDR2 SYGVKD. CDR3 coding DNA: TGTGCCATCAGTGAGGGCGTAGTGACTAGCCCCTTGACCCAGTACTTC. Its translation is CAISEGVVTSPLTQYF.

At least ten counts were recorded for this clonotype. The chain has TRBV20-1 and TRBJ2-5; D not certain. Trimming left V 1 base short and J 5 bases short, with 5 bases between. The CDR3 spans 11 residues. Germline V gene data show CDR1 as DFQATT and CDR2 as SNEGSKA (reference sequence). The CDR3 is CSARVPETQYF. In nucleotides, the CDR3 is TGCAGTGCTAGAGTACCGGAGACCCAGTACTTC.

In this sample, this clonotype turned up many times. This chain connects TRBV9 to TRBJ2-6; weak D call: TRBD1 (5 bases). Germline loops: CDR1 SGDLS, CDR2 YYNGEE. The V and J ends lost 4 bases and 0 bases respectively, with 14 bases between them. The CDR3 is 17 amino acids. The CDR3, as DNA: TGTGCCAGCAGCTCAGGGCACCTCGGCTCTGGGGCCAACGTCCTGACTTTC. Encoded protein: CASSSGHLGSGANVLTF.

This clonotype was counted many times. The chain combines TRBV12-3 or TRBV12-4 with TRBJ2-7, with 8 bases identical to TRBD2. The CDR3 spans 14 residues. Trimming removed 6 bases from V and 6 bases from J; junction bases left unmatched: 10. The CDR3 loop is CASSLGAGAFEQYF. CDR3 in DNA: TGTGCCAGCAGCCTGGGAGCGGGAGCGTTCGAGCAGTACTTC.

This clonotype appeared many times. This chain uses TRBV3-1 with TRBJ2-3; 10 bases are a match to TRBD2. J was trimmed by 4 bases and V by 0 bases; bases with no gene match: 7. Germline CDR1 and CDR2: LGHDT and YNNKEL (reference sequence). The CDR3 is 17 residues long. The CDR3 reads CASSQDPLAGEADTQYF. CDR3 coding DNA: TGTGCCAGCAGCCAAGATCCTCTAGCGGGAGAAGCAGATACGCAGTATTTT.

At least ten counts were recorded for this clonotype. The genes are TRBV6-5 and TRBJ2-1; TRBD2 matches 9 bases. This CDR3 is built from 15 residues. Germline CDR1 reads MNHEY; CDR2 reads SVGAGI. V trimming: 4 bases; J trimming: 6 bases; junction bases outside the gene matches: 7. CDR3 DNA sequence: TGTGCCAGCAGTTTCAGCGGGAGGTTCGGCAATGAGCAGTTCTTC. It specifies CASSFSGRFGNEQFF.

This clonotype has at least ten counts. The chain links TRBV11-2 to TRBJ2-7, with D unclear. The CDR3 extends over 14 amino acids. V shed 6 bases and J shed 2 bases, with 14 bases lying between them. Germline loops: CDR1 SGHAT, CDR2 FQNNGV. CDR3 sequence (DNA): TGTGCCAGCAGTTTCGACCCGAGCGCCTACGAGCAGTACTTC. It encodes CASSFDPSAYEQYF.

This clonotype was detected many times. DNA of the CDR3: TGTGCCAGCAGTACGGACCTAGCGGGAGGTTGGAATGAGCAGTTCTTC. It translates to CASSTDLAGGWNEQFF. The chain is built from TRBV12-3 or TRBV12-4 and TRBJ2-1; 11 bases are shared with TRBD2. The CDR3 length is 16 residues. V lost 5 bases to trimming and J lost 7 bases; unmatched junction nucleotides: 10.

This rearrangement joins TRBV6-2 or TRBV6-3 to TRBJ2-1, with TRBD2 identical over 12 bases. Germline V lookup: CDR1 MNHEY, CDR2 SVGEGT. Trimming at V came to 1 base and at J to 7 bases, leaving 20 bases not matched to a gene. CDR3 length: 21 amino acids. CDR3 sequence: CASSYFLPTSGRGEYWNEQFF. CDR3 DNA sequence: TGTGCCAGCAGTTACTTTCTCCCGACTAGCGGGAGAGGGGAATATTGGAATGAGCAGTTCTTC.

This clonotype came up many times. The chain uses TRBV4-2 and TRBJ2-1; tentatively, D is TRBD2 (6 bases). This CDR3 region has 13 residues. V lost 6 bases to trimming and J lost 6 bases, with 12 bases between them. The germline CDR1 and CDR2 sequences are LGHNA and YNFKEQ. The DNA for the CDR3 is TGTGCCAGCAGGGCTAGCGCCCTCAATGAGCAGTTCTTC. This codes for CASRASALNEQFF.

This clonotype was observed many times. The chain has TRBV20-1 and TRBJ2-7; D unresolved. V was pared by 3 bases and J by 1 base, with 7 bases between. CDR3 length equals 12 residues. Looked up from germline, CDR1 is DFQATT and CDR2 is SNEGSKA (reference sequence). The CDR3 region is CSARDVSYEQYF. CDR3 DNA: TGCAGTGCTAGGGACGTATCCTACGAGCAGTACTTC.

This clonotype came up a few times. This chain connects TRBV11-2 to TRBJ2-7; D is unresolved. The CDR3 spans 12 residues. The V end was cut by 3 bases, the J end by 3 bases, with 6 bases between. Germline CDR1 SGHAT, CDR2 FQNNGV. CDR3 region: CASSFDVYEQYF. The CDR3, as DNA: TGTGCCAGCAGCTTTGATGTCTACGAGCAGTACTTC.

As to this clonotype: A clone one base away is much larger, so this may be a read error. This sequence joins TRBV5-4 and TRBJ2-1; TRBD2 is a possible D gene (5 bases). Per germline, CDR1 SGHNT and CDR2 YYREEE (reference sequence). This CDR3 has 15 amino acids. CDR3 nucleotides: TGTGCCAGCAGCTTGGTTCTAGCAGGAGACTATGAGCACTTCTTC. Its protein is CASSLVLAGDYEHFF.

Regarding this clonotype: The junction departs from germline at one end; a sequencing error may be responsible. The chain carries TRBV7-9 and TRBJ2-1; D is undetermined. The CDR3 spans 12 residues. Germline CDR1 SEHNR, CDR2 FQNEAQ (reference sequence). The CDR3 region is CACSLGPNEQFF. The CDR3 DNA reads TGTGCCTGCAGCTTAGGGCCTAATGAGCAGTTCTTC.

A word on this clonotype: A much larger clone lies one base from this, so it may be a read error. The chain employs TRBV29-1 and TRBJ2-1, with D tentatively TRBD1 (5 bases). The CDR3 totals 11 residues. V shed 6 bases and J shed 12 bases, with 15 bases lying between them. Germline V gene sequence: CDR1 SQVTM, CDR2 ANQGSEA. This CDR3 reads CSVAQGRGQFF. CDR3 sequence (DNA): TGCAGCGTCGCCCAGGGTAGGGGGCAGTTCTTC.

This clonotype showed up many times. The CDR3 DNA reads TGTGCCAGCAGGGTAGGGGGAGAGCAGTTCTTC. This translates into CASRVGGEQFF. The gene calls are TRBV12-3 or TRBV12-4 and TRBJ2-1; TRBD1 is a possible D gene (6 bases). The V gene lost 6 bases and the J gene lost 10 bases, with 10 bases spanning the gap. The CDR3 consists of 11 residues.

This clonotype was seen at least ten times. The V call is TRBV18, the J call TRBJ1-5; TRBD1 is a possible D gene (5 bases). There are 12 residues in the CDR3. The germline CDR1 and CDR2 sequences are KGHSH and LQKENI. The V gene lost 3 bases and the J gene lost 6 bases, with 6 bases spanning the gap. The CDR3 coding sequence is TGTGCCAGCTCACCGGGGGTTCAGCCCCAGCATTTT. It yields the protein CASSPGVQPQHF. Looking up the rest from reference TRBV18 and TRBJ1-5 gives the full variable domain: NAGVMQNPRHLVRRRGQEARLRCSPMKGHSHVYWYRQLPEEGLKFMVYLQKENIIDESGMPKERFSAEFPKEGPSILRIQQVVRGDSAAYFCASSPGVQPQHFGDGTRLSIL.

This clonotype was counted ten times or more. This sequence joins TRBV29-1 and TRBJ2-7; TRBD1 agrees at 10 bases. CDR1 SQVTM and CDR2 ANQGSEA come from the germline V gene. This CDR3 spans 16 amino acids. Trimming at V came to 4 bases and at J to 4 bases, leaving 13 bases not matched to a gene. CDR3 in amino acids: CSVGDVLDRGSYEQYF. The CDR3 nucleotides are TGCAGCGTTGGGGACGTTTTGGACAGGGGGTCATACGAGCAGTACTTC.

This clonotype has ten or more counts. The chain combines TRBV12-3 or TRBV12-4 with TRBJ2-1; 10 bases align to TRBD1. The CDR3 runs to 18 residues. The J segment lost 2 bases and the V segment lost 3 bases, leaving 10 bases of the junction unmatched. The CDR3 DNA reads as TGTGCCAGCAGTTTTCGATCCGGGACAGGGGTCACCTACAATGAGCAGTTCTTC. Translated: CASSFRSGTGVTYNEQFF.

This clonotype was observed many times. The CDR3 DNA sequence: TGCGCCAGCAGCACTGACAGCACAGATACGCAGTATTTT. Protein sequence: CASSTDSTDTQYF. The chain combines TRBV5-1 with TRBJ2-3; D gene ambiguous. V lost 4 bases and J lost 0, with 6 bases in between. Germline V gene data show CDR1 as SGHRS and CDR2 as YFSETQ. The CDR3 is 13 residues long.

This clonotype was picked up many times. The chain couples TRBV27 to TRBJ2-7; D remains unclear. This CDR3 has 13 amino acids. V shed 8 bases and J shed 0 bases, with 11 bases lying between them. CDR1 is MNHEY, CDR2 SMNVEV, per germline (reference sequence). In DNA, the CDR3 is TGTGCCAGCGCCCCGGGTCACTCCTACGAGCAGTACTTC. The encoded protein is CASAPGHSYEQYF.

Many counts were recorded for this clonotype. The chain links TRBV27 to TRBJ2-5; 7 nucleotides agree with TRBD2. Trimming at V came to 5 bases and at J to 0 bases, leaving 6 bases not matched to a gene. Germline V gene lookup returns CDR1 MNHEY and CDR2 SMNVEV (reference sequence). CDR3 length: 15 residues. The CDR3 nucleotides read TGTGCCAGCAGTACCGGGACTACCAACCAAGAGACCCAGTACTTC. It specifies CASSTGTTNQETQYF.

Many counts were recorded for this clonotype. The chain employs TRBV10-3 and TRBJ2-5, with 10 bases that match TRBD2. The germline V gene has CDR1 ENHRY and CDR2 SYGVKD. This CDR3 spans 15 amino acids. The trim removed 2 bases at V and 3 bases at J, leaving 3 bases unmatched. The DNA of the CDR3 is TGTGCCATCAGTGAGCGTCTAGCGGGAGAAGAGACCCAGTACTTC. Translated, it gives CAISERLAGEETQYF.

The genes are TRBV6-5 and TRBJ2-7; maybe TRBD2 (6 bases). The CDR3 loop spans 14 amino acids. Germline V gene sequence: CDR1 MNHEY, CDR2 SVGAGI. V was shortened by 0 bases and J by 4 bases, with 10 bases between the two germline ends. The CDR3: CASSYSKAGYEQYF. The CDR3 DNA is TGTGCCAGCAGTTACTCGAAGGCGGGATACGAGCAGTACTTC.

This clonotype was recorded at least ten times. CDR3 nucleotides: TGTGCCAGCCCGGGGGGCTCGGCCAACACCGGGGAGCTGTTTTTT. Translation: CASPGGSANTGELFF. The chain uses TRBV7-9 and TRBJ2-2; D possibly corresponds to TRBD2 (7 bases). The V end was cut by 8 bases, the J end by 2 bases, with 15 bases between. Germline CDR1 reads SEHNR; CDR2 reads FQNEAQ (reference sequence). CDR3 size: 15 residues. Supplemented by reference TRBV7-9 and TRBJ2-2, the full variable domain reads DTGVSQNPRHKITKRGQNVTFRCDPISEHNRLYWYRQTLGQGPEFLTYFQNEAQLEKSRLLSDRFSAERPKGSFSTLEIQRTEQGDSAMYLCASPGGSANTGELFFGEGSRLTVL.